A selection of T cell receptor beta chains follows, all from one sample in a study of beta chain features in type 1 diabetes. The repertoire was sequenced with immunoSEQ multiplex PCR; TCRdb's copy has only in-frame clones and lacks some. Of about 240,000 clones in the sample, 25% to 30% were seen once. The sequencing sample was made of central memory CD4+ T cells from blood. These TCRs come from a man aged 25-45 years in good health. Both conserved end residues are part of each CDR3. A D gene is named only where the DNA matches it firmly. Some rows mark clone size as missing; the rest say once, few, many or name a class of expanded clone.

D gene	V gene	clone size	J gene	CDR3 protein	CDR3 DNA
-	TRBV19	-	TRBJ1-2	CASSSAGMSGYTF	TGTGCCAGTAGTTCTGCAGGGATGTCTGGCTACACCTTC
-	TRBV6-5	-	TRBJ2-1	CASRRDNALNEQFF	TGTGCCAGCAGACGGGACAATGCGTTGAATGAGCAGTTCTTC
-	TRBV5-6	many	TRBJ2-1	CASSSRRSDEQFF	TGTGCCAGCAGCTCCCGGCGTAGCGATGAGCAGTTCTTC
-	TRBV6-1	-	TRBJ2-3	CASSANRRGADTQYF	TGTGCCAGCAGTGCCAATAGGAGGGGGGCAGATACGCAGTATTTT
TRBD2	TRBV7-9	few	TRBJ2-1	CASSPSGRDYNEQFF	TGTGCCAGCAGCCCAAGCGGGAGAGACTACAATGAGCAGTTCTTC
-	TRBV7-9	once	TRBJ2-3	CASSLTTPTDTQYF	TGTGCCAGCAGCTTAACGACCCCCACAGATACGCAGTATTTT
TRBD2	TRBV7-2	-	TRBJ2-3	CASSYEGTTGGDTQYF	TGTGCCAGCAGCTACGAAGGGACCACGGGGGGAGATACGCAGTATTTT
-	TRBV10-3	few	TRBJ2-6	CAISESDRTPGANVLTF	TGTGCCATCAGTGAGTCTGACAGGACCCCTGGGGCCAACGTCCTGACTTTC
-	TRBV5-4	-	TRBJ1-3	CASSFGRQGNTIYF	TGTGCCAGCAGCTTCGGGCGACAGGGAAACACCATATATTTT
-	TRBV25-1	-	TRBJ2-3	CASSDSAEDTDTQYF	TGTGCCAGCAGTGATTCGGCAGAGGACACAGATACGCAGTATTTT
-	TRBV29-1	few	TRBJ2-3	CSVEDGTDTQYF	TGCAGCGTTGAAGACGGAACAGATACGCAGTATTTT
-	TRBV5-5	few	TRBJ2-7	CASSLVAEYEQYF	TGTGCCAGCAGCTTGGTGGCGGAGTACGAGCAGTACTTC
-	TRBV5-1	-	TRBJ2-5	CASNTGSQETQYF	TGCGCCAGCAATACAGGGTCCCAAGAGACCCAGTACTTC
-	TRBV5-6	-	TRBJ1-2	CASSLGAGANYGYTF	TGTGCCAGCAGCTTGGGTGCGGGGGCTAACTATGGCTACACCTTC
TRBD2	TRBV7-2	-	TRBJ2-1	CASSLGVAGLREQFF	TGTGCCAGCAGCTTAGGAGTAGCGGGGCTACGAGAGCAGTTCTTC
-	TRBV27	many	TRBJ2-3	CASSRGETTDTQYF	TGTGCCAGTAGTAGGGGGGAGACGACAGATACGCAGTATTTT
TRBD1	TRBV7-2	-	TRBJ2-1	CASSSDRGLARLNEQFF	TGTGCCAGCAGCTCAGACAGGGGCCTAGCGAGACTCAATGAGCAGTTCTTC
-	TRBV7-9	few	TRBJ2-3	CASSSRGTDTQYF	TGTGCCAGCAGCTCCCGGGGCACAGATACGCAGTATTTT
TRBD2	TRBV7-9	-	TRBJ2-3	CASSLTSATDTQYF	TGTGCCAGCAGCTTGACTAGCGCAACAGATACGCAGTATTTT
-	TRBV19	-	TRBJ2-5	CATRQGLQETQYF	TGTGCCACCCGACAGGGACTCCAAGAGACCCAGTACTTC
-	TRBV7-8	-	TRBJ1-5	CASSLERQNNQPQHF	TGTGCCAGCAGCTTAGAGAGGCAGAACAATCAGCCCCAGCATTTT
-	TRBV7-7	-	TRBJ2-7	CASSLEVYHEQYF	TGTGCCAGCAGCTTAGAGGTATACCACGAGCAGTACTTC
-	TRBV30	-	TRBJ1-1	CAWSVRADTEAFF	TGTGCCTGGAGTGTAAGAGCAGACACTGAAGCTTTCTTT
-	TRBV2	-	TRBJ2-3	CASSEWGRTDTQYF	TGTGCCAGCAGTGAGTGGGGCCGCACAGATACGCAGTATTTT
-	TRBV28	few	TRBJ2-2	CASSNRVTGELFF	TGTGCCAGCAGTAACAGGGTCACCGGGGAGCTGTTTTTT
-	TRBV9	once	TRBJ1-6	CASSATTGSPNSPLHF	TGTGCCAGCAGCGCCACCACAGGCTCCCCTAATTCACCCCTCCACTTT
TRBD2	TRBV30	few	TRBJ2-4	CACTGGGTNIQYF	TGTGCCTGTACCGGGGGGGGCACGAACATTCAGTACTTC
TRBD2	TRBV14	-	TRBJ2-7	CASSIFSGGNYEQYF	TGTGCCAGCAGCATCTTTAGCGGGGGGAATTACGAGCAGTACTTC
TRBD2	TRBV5-1	once	TRBJ2-3	CASSLASGTSTDTQYF	TGCGCCAGCAGCTTGGCTAGCGGAACTAGCACAGATACGCAGTATTTT
TRBD1	TRBV19	-	TRBJ1-6	CASREQGGGSPLHF	TGTGCCAGTAGGGAACAGGGGGGAGGATCACCCCTCCACTTT
-	TRBV29-1	few	TRBJ1-2	CSAPGHYGYTF	TGCAGCGCACCCGGACACTATGGCTACACCTTC
-	TRBV28	few	TRBJ2-1	CASTSRDEQFF	TGTGCCAGCACCTCCCGGGATGAGCAGTTCTTC
TRBD2	TRBV29-1	-	TRBJ2-5	CSVGISGGPETQYF	TGCAGCGTTGGTATTAGCGGGGGGCCTGAGACCCAGTACTTC
TRBD1	TRBV29-1	few	TRBJ2-5	CSVDTGEETQYF	TGCAGCGTCGATACAGGGGAAGAGACCCAGTACTTC
-	TRBV5-1	-	TRBJ1-1	CASSYGGTEAFF	TGCGCCAGCAGCTACGGTGGCACTGAAGCTTTCTTT
-	TRBV6-6	few	TRBJ1-1	CASRMNTEAFF	TGTGCCAGCAGAATGAACACTGAAGCTTTCTTT
TRBD2	TRBV29-1	few	TRBJ2-5	CSALSRGGQETQYF	TGCAGCGCTCTTTCGCGGGGAGGGCAAGAGACCCAGTACTTC
-	TRBV6-4	-	TRBJ2-1	CASKNEQFF	TGTGCCAGCAAAAATGAGCAGTTCTTC
-	TRBV28	-	TRBJ1-5	CASSFKTARQPQHF	TGTGCCAGCAGTTTTAAAACTGCCCGACAGCCCCAGCATTTT
-	TRBV30	few	TRBJ1-3	CAWSVGPGNTIYF	TGTGCCTGGAGTGTTGGTCCTGGAAACACCATATATTTT
-	TRBV10-3	-	TRBJ1-1	CAIRPSGGAAFF	TGTGCCATCAGGCCAAGCGGAGGGGCAGCTTTCTTT
-	TRBV2	-	TRBJ2-6	CASSGSGRGSGANVLTF	TGTGCCAGCAGTGGATCGGGACGGGGCTCTGGGGCCAACGTCCTGACTTTC
-	TRBV14	few	TRBJ2-5	CASSQASGPQETQYF	TGTGCCAGCAGCCAAGCCTCGGGACCACAAGAGACCCAGTACTTC
TRBD1	TRBV2	few	TRBJ2-5	CASLRDREETQYF	TGTGCCAGCCTCCGGGACAGAGAAGAGACCCAGTACTTC
TRBD2	TRBV28	medium-sized	TRBJ2-1	CASSPGTSGNQQFF	TGTGCCAGCAGTCCCGGGACTAGCGGGAACCAGCAGTTCTTC
-	TRBV19	many	TRBJ2-7	CASKGPTYEQYF	TGTGCCAGTAAGGGACCAACGTACGAGCAGTACTTC
TRBD1	TRBV6-6	once	TRBJ1-4	CASSLPGQGAREKLFF	TGTGCCAGCAGTTTGCCGGGACAGGGGGCGCGTGAAAAACTGTTTTTT
-	TRBV7-9	-	TRBJ1-2	CASSEAPNGYTF	TGTGCCAGCAGCGAGGCCCCCAATGGCTACACCTTC
-	TRBV5-1	-	TRBJ2-7	CASSLALPYEQYF	TGCGCCAGCAGCTTGGCCCTACCTTACGAGCAGTACTTC
-	TRBV29-1	few	TRBJ2-1	CSVAGHNEQFF	TGCAGCGTCGCAGGCCACAATGAGCAGTTCTTC
TRBD2	TRBV11-2	-	TRBJ2-2	CASSLLAGWTGELFF	TGTGCCAGCAGCTTACTAGCGGGTTGGACCGGGGAGCTGTTTTTT
TRBD1	TRBV5-4	few	TRBJ1-6	CASSSGDRGNSPLHF	TGTGCCAGCAGCTCTGGGGACAGGGGTAATTCACCCCTCCACTTT
-	TRBV10-3	many	TRBJ2-5	CAISEGAGETQYF	TGTGCCATCAGTGAAGGTGCAGGCGAGACCCAGTACTTC
TRBD1	TRBV7-9	-	TRBJ1-5	CASSLHGTGNNQPQHF	TGTGCCAGCAGCCTCCACGGGACAGGGAACAATCAGCCCCAGCATTTT
TRBD1	TRBV7-9	-	TRBJ1-1	CASSIQGVSEAFF	TGTGCCAGCAGCATACAGGGGGTCAGTGAAGCTTTCTTT